One sample yielded the 7 T cell receptor beta chains listed below, sequenced in a study of shared clonotypes between healthy human individuals. Sequenced by immunoSEQ multiplex PCR; TCRdb stores in-frame clones only, minus some. The profile shows about 600,000 clones, less than 98% of them singletons. Input material: naive CD4+ T cells sorted from blood. Specified subset: CD45RA+ positively selected. The receptors come from a woman aged 25 to 45 in good health.

The chain uses TRBV6-1 and TRBJ2-1; D gene ambiguous. The CDR3 runs 11 residues. Trimming took 5 bases from V and 3 from J, leaving 2 bases between them. Germline CDR1 is MNHNS and CDR2 is SASEGT. The CDR3 sequence: CASSNYNEQFF. In nucleotides, the CDR3 is TGTGCCAGCAGTAACTACAATGAGCAGTTCTTC.

The V and J genes are TRBV7-9 and TRBJ2-2; TRBD2 matches 7 bases. J gave up 5 bases and V 5 bases, and 11 bases lay outside the gene matches. The CDR3 is 16 residues long. Germline V gene data show CDR1 as SEHNR and CDR2 as FQNEAQ (reference sequence). Written as DNA, the CDR3 is TGTGCCAGCAGCCGGGGAGGGAGATGGAGAACCGGGGAGCTGTTTTTT. Protein product: CASSRGGRWRTGELFF.

V and J are TRBV2 and TRBJ2-3; D tentatively reads TRBD1 or TRBD2 (5 bases each). Trimming cost V 6 bases and J 4 bases, with 11 bases left between them. CDR1 is SNHLY, CDR2 FYNNEI, per germline. CDR3 length: 13 amino acids. The CDR3 protein is CASRVGVADTQYF. CDR3 nucleotides: TGTGCCAGCAGGGTGGGGGTAGCAGATACGCAGTATTTT.

The chain joins TRBV7-2 to TRBJ2-7, with D unclear. Germline V gene lookup returns CDR1 SGHTA and CDR2 FQGNSA. Between the trimmed V and J ends, which lost 5 bases and 3 bases, there was a span of 17 bases. CDR3 length equals 15 residues. The CDR3 DNA follows: TGTGCCAGCAGCCCTCGGGCGGAACGTATCTACGAGCAGTACTTC. Amino acids: CASSPRAERIYEQYF.

The rearrangement joins TRBV7-8 to TRBJ2-5, with 12 bases matching TRBD1. After removal of 5 bases from V and 2 bases from J, the junction contained 15 bases not matched to a gene. CDR3 length: 19 amino acids. Per the germline V gene, CDR1 is SGHVS and CDR2 is FQNEAQ. As DNA, the CDR3 is TGTGCCAGCAGCCCGGGGACAGGGGGCGTACGTATTGGTCAAGAGACCCAGTACTTC. This gives the protein CASSPGTGGVRIGQETQYF.

The chain recombines TRBV2 with TRBJ2-5; D unresolved. V lost 3 bases to trimming and J lost 0 bases, with 14 bases between them. CDR1 and CDR2 (germline): SNHLY, FYNNEI. The CDR3 is made up of 16 amino acids. The DNA for the CDR3 is TGTGCCAGCAGTGAGATGGGGTACTACAACCAAGAGACCCAGTACTTC. Residues: CASSEMGYYNQETQYF.

The gene calls are TRBV5-8 and TRBJ2-7; 7 bases line up with TRBD1. CDR3 length equals 13 residues. V gave up 4 bases and J gave up 3 bases; unmatched junction bases: 4. The V gene's germline CDR1 is SGHTS and CDR2 YDEGEE. The CDR3 region is CASSRRDSYEQYF. DNA of the CDR3: TGTGCCAGCAGCCGCCGGGACAGCTACGAGCAGTACTTC. Variable domain in full (rest from reference TRBV5-8 and TRBJ2-7): EAGVTQSPTHLIKTRGQQATLRCSPISGHTSVYWYQQALGLGLQFLLWYDEGEERNRGNFPPRFSGRQFPNYSSELNVNALELEDSALYLCASSRRDSYEQYFGPGTRLTVT.